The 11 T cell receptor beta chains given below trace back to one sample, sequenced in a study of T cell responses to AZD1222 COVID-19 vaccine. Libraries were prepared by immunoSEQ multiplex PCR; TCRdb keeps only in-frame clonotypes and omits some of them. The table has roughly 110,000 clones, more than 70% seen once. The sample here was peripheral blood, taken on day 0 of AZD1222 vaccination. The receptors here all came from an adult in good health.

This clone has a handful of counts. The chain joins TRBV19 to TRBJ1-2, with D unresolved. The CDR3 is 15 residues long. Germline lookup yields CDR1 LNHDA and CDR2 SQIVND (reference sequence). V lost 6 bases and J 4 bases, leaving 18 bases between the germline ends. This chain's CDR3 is CASRNLPEVFYGYTF. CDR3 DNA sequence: TGTGCCAGTAGGAACCTCCCCGAGGTCTTCTATGGCTACACCTTC.

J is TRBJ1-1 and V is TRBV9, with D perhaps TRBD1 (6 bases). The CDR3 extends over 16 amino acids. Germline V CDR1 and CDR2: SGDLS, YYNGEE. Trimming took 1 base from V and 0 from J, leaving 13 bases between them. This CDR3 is CASSVNRDTLNTEAFF. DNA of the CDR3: TGTGCCAGCAGCGTAAACCGGGACACGTTGAACACTGAAGCTTTCTTT.

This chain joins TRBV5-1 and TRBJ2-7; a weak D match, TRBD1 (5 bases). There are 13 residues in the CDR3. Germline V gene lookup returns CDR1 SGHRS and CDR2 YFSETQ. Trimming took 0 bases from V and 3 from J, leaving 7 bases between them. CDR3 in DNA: TGCGCCAGCAGCTTGGAAGGGGACTACGAGCAGTACTTC. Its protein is CASSLEGDYEQYF.

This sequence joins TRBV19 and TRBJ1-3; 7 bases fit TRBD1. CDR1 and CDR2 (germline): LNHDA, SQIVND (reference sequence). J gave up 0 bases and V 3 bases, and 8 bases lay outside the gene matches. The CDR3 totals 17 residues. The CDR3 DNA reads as TGTGCCAGTAGTATGGGTTCGGGACAGTTCTCTGGAAACACCATATATTTT. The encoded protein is CASSMGSGQFSGNTIYF.

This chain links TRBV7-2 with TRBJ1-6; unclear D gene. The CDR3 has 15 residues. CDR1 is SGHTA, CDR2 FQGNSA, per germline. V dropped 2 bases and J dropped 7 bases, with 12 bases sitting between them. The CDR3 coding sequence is TGTGCCAGCAGCTTATTAGGGCAAGGAAATTCACCCCTCCACTTT. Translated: CASSLLGQGNSPLHF. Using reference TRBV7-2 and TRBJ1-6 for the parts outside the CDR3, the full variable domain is GAGVSQSPSNKVTEKGKDVELRCDPISGHTALYWYRQSLGQGLEFLIYFQGNSAPDKSGLPSDRFSAERTGGSVSTLTIQRTQQEDSAVYLCASSLLGQGNSPLHFGNGTRLTVT.

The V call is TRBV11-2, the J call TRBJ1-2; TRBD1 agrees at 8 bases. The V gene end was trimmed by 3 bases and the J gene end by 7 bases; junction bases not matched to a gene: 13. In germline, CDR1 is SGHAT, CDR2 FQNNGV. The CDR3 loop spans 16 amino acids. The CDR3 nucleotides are TGTGCCAGCAGCTTGGGCGAGGTCGGACAGGGATCTGGCTACACCTTC. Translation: CASSLGEVGQGSGYTF. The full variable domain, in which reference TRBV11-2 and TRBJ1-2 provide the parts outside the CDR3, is EAGVAQSPRYKIIEKRQSVAFWCNPISGHATLYWYQQILGQGPKLLIQFQNNGVVDDSQLPKDRFSAERLKGVDSTLKIQPAKLEDSAVYLCASSLGEVGQGSGYTFGSGTRLTVV.

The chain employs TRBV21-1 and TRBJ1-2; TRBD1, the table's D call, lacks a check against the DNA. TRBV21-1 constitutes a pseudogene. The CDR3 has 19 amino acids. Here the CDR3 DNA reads TGTGCCAGCAGCGCCCGAAGGTGGGCCAGTCAAAGGTCTAACTATGGCTACACCTTC. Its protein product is CASSARRWASQRSNYGYTF.

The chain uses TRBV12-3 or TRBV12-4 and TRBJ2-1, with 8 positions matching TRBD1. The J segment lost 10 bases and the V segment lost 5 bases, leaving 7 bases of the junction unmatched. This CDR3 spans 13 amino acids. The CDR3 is CASSPGGSQEQFF. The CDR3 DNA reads TGTGCCAGCAGTCCAGGGGGCTCACAGGAGCAGTTCTTC.

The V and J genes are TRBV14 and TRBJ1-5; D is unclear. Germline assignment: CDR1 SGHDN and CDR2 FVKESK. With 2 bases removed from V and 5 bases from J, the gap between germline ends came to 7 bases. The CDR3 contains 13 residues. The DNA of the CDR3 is TGTGCCAGCAGCCAATTCGGGGATCAGCCCCAGCATTTT. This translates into CASSQFGDQPQHF.

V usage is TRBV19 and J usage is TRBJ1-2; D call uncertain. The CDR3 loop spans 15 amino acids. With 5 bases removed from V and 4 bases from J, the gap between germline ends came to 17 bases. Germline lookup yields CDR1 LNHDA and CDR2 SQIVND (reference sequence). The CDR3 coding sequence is TGTGCCAGTAGTTCCCAGGCCGGACGGCGCTATGGCTACACCTTC. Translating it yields CASSSQAGRRYGYTF.

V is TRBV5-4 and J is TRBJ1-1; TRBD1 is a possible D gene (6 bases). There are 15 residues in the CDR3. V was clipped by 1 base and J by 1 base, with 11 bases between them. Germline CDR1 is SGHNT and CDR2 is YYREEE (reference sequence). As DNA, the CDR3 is TGTGCCAGCAGCTTGAGGCAGGGGACGAACACTGAAGCTTTCTTT. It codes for CASSLRQGTNTEAFF.